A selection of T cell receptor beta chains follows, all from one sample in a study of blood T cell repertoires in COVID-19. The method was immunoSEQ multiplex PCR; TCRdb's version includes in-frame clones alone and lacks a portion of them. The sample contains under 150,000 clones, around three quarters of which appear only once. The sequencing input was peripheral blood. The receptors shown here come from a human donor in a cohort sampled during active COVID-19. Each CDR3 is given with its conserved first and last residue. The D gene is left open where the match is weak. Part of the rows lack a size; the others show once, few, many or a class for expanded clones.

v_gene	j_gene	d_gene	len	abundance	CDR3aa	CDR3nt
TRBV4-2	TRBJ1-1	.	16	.	CASSPQANQGRDEAFF	TGTGCCAGCAGCCCGCAAGCCAACCAGGGCAGGGATGAAGCTTTCTTT
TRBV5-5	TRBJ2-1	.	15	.	CASSRGVNSYNEQFF	TGTGCCAGCAGCAGGGGCGTAAACTCCTACAATGAGCAGTTCTTC
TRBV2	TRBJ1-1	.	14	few	CASSPGEWNTEAFF	TGTGCCAGCAGTCCCGGGGAATGGAACACTGAAGCTTTCTTT
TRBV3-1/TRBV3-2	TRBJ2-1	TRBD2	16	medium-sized	CASSQELAGAYNEQFF	TGTGCCAGCAGCCAAGAACTAGCGGGGGCGTACAATGAGCAGTTCTTC
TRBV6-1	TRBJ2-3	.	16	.	CASSERLAEFTDTQYF	TGTGCCAGCAGTGAAAGATTAGCGGAGTTCACAGATACGCAGTATTTT
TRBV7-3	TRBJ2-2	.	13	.	CASSLSYSGELFF	TGTGCCAGCAGCTTATCTTATAGCGGGGAGCTGTTTTTT
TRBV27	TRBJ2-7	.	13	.	CASSLSVASEQYF	TGTGCCAGCAGTTTATCGGTCGCCAGCGAGCAGTACTTC
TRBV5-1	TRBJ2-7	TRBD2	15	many	CASSSGTSGGYEQYF	TGCGCCAGCAGCAGCGGGACTAGCGGGGGGTACGAGCAGTACTTC
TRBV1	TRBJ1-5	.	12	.	CTSSQVSQPQHF	TGCACCAGCAGCCAAGTCAGTCAGCCCCAGCATTTT
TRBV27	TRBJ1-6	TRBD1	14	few	CASSRGQINSPLHF	TGTGCCAGCAGTAGGGGACAGATTAATTCACCCCTCCACTTT
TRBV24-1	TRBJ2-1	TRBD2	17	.	CATSDRGTREGGYEQFF	TGTGCCACCAGTGACCGTGGGACGCGGGAGGGTGGCTATGAGCAGTTCTTC
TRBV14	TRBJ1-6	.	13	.	CASNPGGNSPLHF	TGTGCCAGCAACCCGGGGGGGAATTCACCCCTCCACTTT
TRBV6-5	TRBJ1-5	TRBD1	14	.	CASLLQGARQPQHF	TGTGCCAGCCTACTACAGGGGGCAAGGCAGCCCCAGCATTTT
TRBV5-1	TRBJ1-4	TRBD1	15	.	CASSPRTGRDEKLFF	TGCGCCAGCAGCCCGAGGACAGGGAGGGATGAAAAACTGTTTTTT
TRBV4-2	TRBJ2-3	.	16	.	CASSQDGETRTDTQYF	TGTGCCAGCAGCCAAGATGGGGAGACCCGCACAGATACGCAGTATTTT
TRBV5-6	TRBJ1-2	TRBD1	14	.	CASSRGTGGSGYTF	TGTGCCAGCAGCCGCGGGACAGGGGGTTCTGGCTACACCTTC
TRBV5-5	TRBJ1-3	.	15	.	CASSLVPVGGNTIYF	TGTGCCAGCAGCTTGGTTCCCGTCGGTGGAAACACCATATATTTT
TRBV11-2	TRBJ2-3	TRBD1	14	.	CASSFNRGPDTQYF	TGTGCCAGCAGCTTTAACAGGGGCCCAGATACGCAGTATTTT
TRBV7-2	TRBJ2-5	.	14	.	CASSWRQGLETQYF	TGTGCCAGCAGCTGGCGGCAGGGCCTAGAGACCCAGTACTTC
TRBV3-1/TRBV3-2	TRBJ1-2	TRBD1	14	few	CASSQATGNYGYTF	TGTGCCAGCAGCCAGGCGACAGGGAACTATGGCTACACCTTC
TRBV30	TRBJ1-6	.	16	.	CAWRRRGKSYNSPLHF	TGTGCCTGGAGAAGAAGGGGGAAATCCTATAATTCACCCCTCCACTTT
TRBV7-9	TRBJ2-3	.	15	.	CASSPIGQDTDTQYF	TGTGCCAGCAGCCCCATCGGACAAGACACAGATACGCAGTATTTT